One and the same sample provided the 20 T cell receptor beta chains below, sequenced in a study of T cell clonotyping in hematopoietic cell transplantation (dated by TCRdb to the early 2020s). Library prep was done by the immunoSEQ multiplex PCR assay. In its TCRdb copy, this immuneACCESS table keeps in-frame sequences only and misses some clones. Where compared with another copy, unresolved V genes explain less than half of these, and the others have no known cause. The sample has 15,000 to 20,000 clones on record, 86% of them singletons. Together, the top ten hold under 9.5% of the sample. The sample's time point label, decoded: recipient sample about 28 days before transplant, after cytoreduction. Sequencing used peripheral blood mononuclear cells, obtained before stem cell transplant. All receptors derive from a man aged 50 to 59 with acute myeloid leukemia. Some clones in this sample may be carry-over from other donors' samples.

The chain is built from TRBV5-6 and TRBJ1-4; TRBD1 matches 7 bases. CDR1 and CDR2 from the germline V gene are SGHDT and YYEEEE. The V segment lost 2 bases and the J segment 2 bases; nucleotides outside the gene matches: 6. The length of the CDR3 is 16 residues. The CDR3 here is CASSLEGAGTNEKLFF. The DNA of the CDR3 is TGTGCCAGCAGCTTAGAGGGGGCAGGGACTAATGAAAAACTGTTTTTT.

This chain joins TRBV23-1 and TRBJ2-1; 7 positions match TRBD2. TRBV23-1 is treated as an ORF (open reading frame) with a function not yet certain. The CDR3 runs to 18 residues. V lost 4 bases, J lost 1 base, and 13 bases stayed unmatched. CDR3 nucleotide sequence: TGCGCCAGCAGTCGAATACCCTACGGGGGGAGGTCCTACAATGAGCAGTTCTTC. As protein: CASSRIPYGGRSYNEQFF.

This chain links TRBV5-6 with TRBJ2-7; D is possibly TRBD2 (6 bases). Germline V gives CDR1 SGHDT, CDR2 YYEEEE. Trimming stripped 3 bases from V and 2 bases from J, with 15 bases between. The CDR3 has 15 residues. CDR3 DNA sequence: TGTGCCAGCAGCTCGCTCTATGGAGGGGCCTACGAGCAGTACTTC. Translating gives CASSSLYGGAYEQYF.

For the CDR3, the DNA is TGTGCCAGCAGCTTATGGGGGGGAGTGACAGATACGCAGTATTTT. Translated: CASSLWGGVTDTQYF. The chain is built from TRBV7-9 and TRBJ2-3; TRBD2 matches at 7 bases. The V and J ends lost 2 bases and 3 bases, in that order; junction bases with no gene match: 5. Germline CDR1 SEHNR, CDR2 FQNEAQ (reference sequence). The CDR3 runs 15 residues.

The rearrangement uses TRBV18 and TRBJ1-2; no reliable D call. The CDR3 totals 13 residues. Germline CDR1 reads KGHSH; CDR2 reads LQKENI. V dropped 3 bases and J dropped 6 bases, with 11 bases sitting between them. This chain's CDR3 is CASSPGESDGYTF. The CDR3 DNA reads as TGTGCCAGCTCACCTGGGGAGTCGGATGGCTACACCTTC.

The J gene is TRBJ2-7, the V gene TRBV7-2, with 9 bases matching TRBD1. With 5 bases clipped from V and 7 bases from J, the junction kept 6 bases outside the gene matches. CDR3 length: 13 amino acids. Germline V CDR1 and CDR2: SGHTA, FQGNSA. For the CDR3, the DNA is TGTGCCAGCAGCACGGGACAGGGTCCGGAGCAGTACTTC. The encoded protein is CASSTGQGPEQYF.

This clone was counted only a few times. In DNA, the CDR3 is TGTGCCAGCAGTTACGGGAAGGGGGCGGCTAGCACTGAAGCTTTCTTT. The encoded protein is CASSYGKGAASTEAFF. This rearrangement joins TRBV6-5 to TRBJ1-1; TRBD1 matches at 7 bases. Germline-derived CDR1 and CDR2 are MNHEY and SVGAGI. Unmatched junction bases numbered 10, after V lost 2 bases and J lost 4 bases. The CDR3 is 16 amino acids.

The J gene is TRBJ1-2, the V gene TRBV11-2; D is undetermined. V was clipped by 0 bases and J by 4 bases, with 12 bases between them. This CDR3 is 15 amino acids long. Germline CDR1 reads SGHAT; CDR2 reads FQNNGV. The CDR3 DNA follows: TGTGCCAGCAGCTTAGATGGCCCTGTGGGCTATGGCTACACCTTC. It is translated as CASSLDGPVGYGYTF.

This chain uses TRBV19 with TRBJ1-1, with 9 bases identical to TRBD1. V was clipped by 5 bases and J by 1 base; unmatched bases: 2. Looked up from germline, CDR1 is LNHDA and CDR2 is SQIVND (reference sequence). CDR3 size: 14 residues. CDR3 in amino acids: CASSPGQGNTEAFF. For the CDR3, the DNA is TGTGCCAGTAGTCCGGGACAGGGGAACACTGAAGCTTTCTTT.

This clone was detected only a few times. The V gene is TRBV4-2, the J gene TRBJ1-1; no clear D gene. The CDR3 sequence is 13 residues long. Trimming took off 4 bases at V and 0 bases at J, with 6 bases between the two ends. CDR1 is LGHNA, CDR2 YNFKEQ, per germline. In nucleotides, the CDR3 is TGTGCCAGCAGCCCTAGGATGAACACTGAAGCTTTCTTT. Protein sequence: CASSPRMNTEAFF.

The V call is TRBV5-1, the J call TRBJ2-1; 15 bases fit TRBD2. This CDR3 has 18 residues. With 3 bases clipped from V and 0 bases from J, the junction kept 4 bases outside the gene matches. Germline V gives CDR1 SGHRS, CDR2 YFSETQ. CDR3 nucleotides: TGCGCCAGCAGCTCAAGGACTAGCGGGGGGGTCTCCTACAATGAGCAGTTCTTC. Its protein is CASSSRTSGGVSYNEQFF. The variable domain in full, with the rest retrieved from reference TRBV5-1 and TRBJ2-1, is KAGVTQTPRYLIKTRGQQVTLSCSPISGHRSVSWYQQTPGQGLQFLFEYFSETQRNKGNFPGRFSGRQFSNSRSEMNVSTLELGDSALYLCASSSRTSGGVSYNEQFFGPGTRLTVL.

The rearrangement joins TRBV6-1 to TRBJ2-3; 7 nucleotides agree with TRBD2. V was pared by 5 bases and J by 6 bases, with 2 bases of the junction left unmatched. This CDR3 is built from 12 residues. Germline CDR1 reads MNHNS; CDR2 reads SASEGT. The CDR3 bases are TGTGCCAGCAGTAACGGGAGGGATACGCAGTATTTT. It is translated as CASSNGRDTQYF.

This chain links TRBV21-1 with TRBJ2-1; the D call of TRBD2 is as the table states it, not checked on the DNA. TRBV21-1 is reported as a pseudogene. This CDR3 has 16 residues. The CDR3 loop reads CASSTGLAGENNEQFF. Here the CDR3 DNA reads TGTGCCAGCAGCACCGGACTAGCGGGGGAAAACAATGAGCAGTTCTTC.

The J gene is TRBJ1-4, the V gene TRBV13; 7 nucleotides match TRBD1. Germline CDR1 and CDR2: PRHDT and FYEKMQ (reference sequence). The CDR3 has 15 residues. Losses at the gene ends were 5 bases for V and 4 bases for J; bases not matched to a gene: 7. CDR3 sequence: CASSAGTAINEKLFF. The CDR3 DNA sequence: TGTGCCAGCAGCGCCGGGACAGCCATTAATGAAAAACTGTTTTTT.

This chain joins TRBV7-2 and TRBJ1-1, with D tentatively TRBD1 (6 bases). Germline V lookup: CDR1 SGHTA, CDR2 FQGNSA. The V and J ends lost 6 bases and 4 bases respectively, with 12 bases between them. CDR3 length equals 13 residues. DNA for the CDR3: TGTGCCAGCAGGGCTGGGACAACCACTGAAGCTTTCTTT. Encoded protein: CASRAGTTTEAFF. Using reference TRBV7-2 and TRBJ1-1 for the parts outside the CDR3, the full variable domain is GAGVSQSPSNKVTEKGKDVELRCDPISGHTALYWYRQSLGQGLEFLIYFQGNSAPDKSGLPSDRFSAERTGGSVSTLTIQRTQQEDSAVYLCASRAGTTTEAFFGQGTRLTVV.

The chain carries TRBV6-5 and TRBJ1-6; the match to TRBD1 covers 8 bases. The CDR3 covers 14 residues. CDR1 is MNHEY and CDR2 is SVGAGI in the germline V gene. V lost 7 bases, J lost 7 bases, and 6 bases stayed unmatched. CDR3 nucleotides: TGTGCCAGCATCAAGGACAGGGCAAATTCACCCCTCCACTTT. Amino acids: CASIKDRANSPLHF.

V gene TRBV6-5 combines with J gene TRBJ1-6, with D possibly matching TRBD1 (6 bases). The CDR3 length is 13 residues. CDR1 and CDR2 (germline): MNHEY, SVGAGI. Trimming cost V 5 bases and J 10 bases, with 12 bases left between them. In DNA, the CDR3 is TGTGCCAGCAGTCGCAGGGGCTACTCACCCCTCCACTTT. The encoded protein is CASSRRGYSPLHF.

V usage is TRBV29-1 and J usage is TRBJ1-5, with 8 positions matching TRBD1. The CDR3 length is 13 residues. Trimming at V came to 4 bases and at J to 7 bases, leaving 6 bases not matched to a gene. Per germline, CDR1 SQVTM and CDR2 ANQGSEA. The CDR3 is CSVAGGPGQPQHF. CDR3 nucleotides: TGCAGCGTTGCAGGGGGCCCCGGGCAGCCCCAGCATTTT.

The CDR3 spells CASSRDTGVEETQYF. CDR3 sequence (DNA): TGCGCCAGCAGCCGAGATACAGGGGTGGAAGAGACCCAGTACTTC. The rearrangement uses TRBV4-1 and TRBJ2-5; 7 nucleotides align to TRBD1. Per germline, CDR1 MGHRA and CDR2 YSYEKL. The CDR3 has 15 residues. V lost 4 bases, J lost 3 bases, and 8 bases stayed unmatched.

This clone was seen a few times. The J gene is TRBJ1-6, the V gene TRBV6-6; D remains unclear. The germline V and J ends were trimmed by 6 bases and 3 bases, with 6 bases remaining between them. CDR3 length: 13 amino acids. Looked up from germline, CDR1 is MNHNY and CDR2 is SVGAGI (reference sequence). The CDR3 here is CASRGSYNSPLHF. The CDR3 DNA sequence: TGTGCCAGCAGGGGGAGCTATAATTCACCCCTCCACTTT.